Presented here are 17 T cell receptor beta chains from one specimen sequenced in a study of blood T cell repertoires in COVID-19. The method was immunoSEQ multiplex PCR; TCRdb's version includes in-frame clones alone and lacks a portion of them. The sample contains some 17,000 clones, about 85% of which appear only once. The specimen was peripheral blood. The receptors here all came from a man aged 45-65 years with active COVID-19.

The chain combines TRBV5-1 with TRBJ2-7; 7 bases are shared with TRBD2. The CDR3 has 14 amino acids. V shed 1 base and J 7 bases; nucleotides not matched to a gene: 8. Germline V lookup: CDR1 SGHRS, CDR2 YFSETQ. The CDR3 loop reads CASSLTAGVGEQYF. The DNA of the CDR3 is TGCGCCAGCAGCTTGACGGCGGGAGTTGGTGAGCAGTACTTC.

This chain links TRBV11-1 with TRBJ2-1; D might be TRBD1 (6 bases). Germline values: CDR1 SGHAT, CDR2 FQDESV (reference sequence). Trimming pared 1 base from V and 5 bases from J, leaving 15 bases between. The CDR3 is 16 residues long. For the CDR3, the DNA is TGTGCCAGCAGCTTAGGGGCCCGGGCAGGGGACAATGAGCAGTTCTTC. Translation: CASSLGARAGDNEQFF.

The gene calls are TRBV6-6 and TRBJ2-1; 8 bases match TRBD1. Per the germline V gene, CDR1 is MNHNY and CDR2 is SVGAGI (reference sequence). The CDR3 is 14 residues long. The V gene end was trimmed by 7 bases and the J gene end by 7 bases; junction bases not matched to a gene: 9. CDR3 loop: CASTDRAGRNEQFF. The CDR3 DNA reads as TGTGCCAGCACGGACAGGGCTGGGAGGAATGAGCAGTTCTTC.

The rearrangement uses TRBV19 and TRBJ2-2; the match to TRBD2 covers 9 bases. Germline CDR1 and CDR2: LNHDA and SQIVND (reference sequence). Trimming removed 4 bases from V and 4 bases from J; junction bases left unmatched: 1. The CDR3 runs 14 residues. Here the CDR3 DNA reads TGTGCCAGTAGTAGCGGGAGGGCCACCGGGGAGCTGTTTTTT. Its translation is CASSSGRATGELFF.

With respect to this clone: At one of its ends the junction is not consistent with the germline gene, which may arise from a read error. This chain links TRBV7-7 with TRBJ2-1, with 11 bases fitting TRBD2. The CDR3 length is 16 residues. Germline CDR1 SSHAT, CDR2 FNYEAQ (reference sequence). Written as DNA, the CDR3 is TGTGCTAGCAGCCTAGGAGGGACTAGCGGTTACAATGAGCAGTTCTTC. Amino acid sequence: CASSLGGTSGYNEQFF.

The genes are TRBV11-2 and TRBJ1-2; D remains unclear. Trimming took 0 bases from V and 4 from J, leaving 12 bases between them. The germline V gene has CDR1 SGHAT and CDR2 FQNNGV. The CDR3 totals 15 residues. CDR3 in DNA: TGTGCCAGCAGCTTAGATCGAATAAACTCCTATGGCTACACCTTC. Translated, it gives CASSLDRINSYGYTF.

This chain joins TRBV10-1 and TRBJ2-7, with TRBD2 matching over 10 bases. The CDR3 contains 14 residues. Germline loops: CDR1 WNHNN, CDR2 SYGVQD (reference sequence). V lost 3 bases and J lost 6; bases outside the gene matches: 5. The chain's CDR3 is CASSDPGLASEQYF. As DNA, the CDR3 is TGCGCCAGCAGTGACCCGGGACTAGCGTCCGAGCAGTACTTC.

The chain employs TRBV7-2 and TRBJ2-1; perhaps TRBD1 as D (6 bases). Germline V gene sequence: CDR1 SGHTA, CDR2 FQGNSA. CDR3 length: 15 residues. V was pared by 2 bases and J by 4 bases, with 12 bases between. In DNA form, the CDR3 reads TGTGCCAGCAGCTTAAGCAGGGGATTGTACAATGAGCAGTTCTTC. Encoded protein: CASSLSRGLYNEQFF.

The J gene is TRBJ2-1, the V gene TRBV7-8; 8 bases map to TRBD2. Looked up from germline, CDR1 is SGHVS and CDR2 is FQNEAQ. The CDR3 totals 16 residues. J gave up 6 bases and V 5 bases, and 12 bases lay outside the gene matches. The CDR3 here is CASSPGLAVVFNEQFF. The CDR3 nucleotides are TGTGCCAGCAGCCCTGGACTAGCCGTAGTTTTCAATGAGCAGTTCTTC.

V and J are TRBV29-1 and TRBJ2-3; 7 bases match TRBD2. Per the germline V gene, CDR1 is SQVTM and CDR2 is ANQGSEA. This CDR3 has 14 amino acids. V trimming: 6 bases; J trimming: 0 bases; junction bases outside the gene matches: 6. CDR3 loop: CSVRGVTSTDTQYF. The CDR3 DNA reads TGCAGCGTCCGGGGGGTCACTAGCACAGATACGCAGTATTTT.

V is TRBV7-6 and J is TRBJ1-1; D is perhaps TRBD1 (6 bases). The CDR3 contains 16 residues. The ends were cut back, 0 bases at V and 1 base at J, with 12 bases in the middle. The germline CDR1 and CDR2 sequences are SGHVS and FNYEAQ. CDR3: CASSLALQDRNTEAFF. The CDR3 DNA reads TGTGCCAGCAGCTTAGCCCTACAGGACAGGAACACTGAAGCTTTCTTT. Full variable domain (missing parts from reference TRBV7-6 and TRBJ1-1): GAGVSQSPRYKVTKRGQDVALRCDPISGHVSLYWYRQALGQGPEFLTYFNYEAQQDKSGLPNDRFSAERPEGSISTLTIQRTEQRDSAMYRCASSLALQDRNTEAFFGQGTRLTVV.

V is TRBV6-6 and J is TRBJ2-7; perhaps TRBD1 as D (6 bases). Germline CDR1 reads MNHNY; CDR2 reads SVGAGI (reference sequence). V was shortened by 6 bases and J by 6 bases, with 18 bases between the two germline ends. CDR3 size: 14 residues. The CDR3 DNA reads TGTGCCAGCAGAAGGACAGCCTCTACGTTCGAGCAGTACTTC. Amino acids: CASRRTASTFEQYF.

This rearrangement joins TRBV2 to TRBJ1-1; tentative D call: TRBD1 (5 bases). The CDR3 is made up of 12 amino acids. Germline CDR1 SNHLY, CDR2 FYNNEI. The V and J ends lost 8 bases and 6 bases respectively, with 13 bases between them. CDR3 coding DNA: TGTGCCAGCGGGCAGGGTTCGGCTGAAGCTTTCTTT. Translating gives CASGQGSAEAFF.

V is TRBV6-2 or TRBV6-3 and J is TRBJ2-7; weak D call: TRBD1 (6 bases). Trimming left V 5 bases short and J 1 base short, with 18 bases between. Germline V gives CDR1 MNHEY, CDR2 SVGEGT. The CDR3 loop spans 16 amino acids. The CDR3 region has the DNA TGTGCCAGCAGTAGCCTCGGCAGGGGTGGTTCCTACGAGCAGTACTTC. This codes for CASSSLGRGGSYEQYF.

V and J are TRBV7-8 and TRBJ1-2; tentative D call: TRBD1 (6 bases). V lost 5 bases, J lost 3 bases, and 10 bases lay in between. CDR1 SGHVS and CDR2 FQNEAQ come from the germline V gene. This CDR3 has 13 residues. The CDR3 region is CASSPGGDYGYTF. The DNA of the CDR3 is TGTGCCAGCAGCCCGGGGGGCGACTATGGCTACACCTTC.

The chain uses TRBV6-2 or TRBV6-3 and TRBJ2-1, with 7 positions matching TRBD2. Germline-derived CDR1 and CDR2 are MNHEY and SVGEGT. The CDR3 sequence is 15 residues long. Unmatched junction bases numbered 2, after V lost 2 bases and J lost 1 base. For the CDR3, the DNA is TGTGCCAGCAGTTACGGGGGAGGGTCCTACAATGAGCAGTTCTTC. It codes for CASSYGGGSYNEQFF.

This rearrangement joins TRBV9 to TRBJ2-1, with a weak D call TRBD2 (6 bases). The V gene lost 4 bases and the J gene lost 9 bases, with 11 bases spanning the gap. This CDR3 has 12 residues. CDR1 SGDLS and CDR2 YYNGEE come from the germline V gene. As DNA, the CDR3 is TGTGCCAGCAGCCCCGGGACTTTTGAGCAGTTCTTC. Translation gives CASSPGTFEQFF.